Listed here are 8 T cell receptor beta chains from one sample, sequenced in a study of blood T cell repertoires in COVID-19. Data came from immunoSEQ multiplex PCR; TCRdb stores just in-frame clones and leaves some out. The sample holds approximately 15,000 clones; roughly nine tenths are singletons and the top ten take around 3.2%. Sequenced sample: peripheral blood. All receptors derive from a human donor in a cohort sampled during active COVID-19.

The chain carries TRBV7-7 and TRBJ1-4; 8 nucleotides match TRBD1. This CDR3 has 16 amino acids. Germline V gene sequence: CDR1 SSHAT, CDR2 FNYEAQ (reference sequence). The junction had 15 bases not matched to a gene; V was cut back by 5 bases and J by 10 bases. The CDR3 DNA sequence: TGTGCCAGCAGCACCGTACCCCCGGGACAGGCCGGAAAACTGTTTTTT. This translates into CASSTVPPGQAGKLFF.

The CDR3 DNA is TGTGCCAGCAGCTTAGCAGCGGGGGCCTTCACAGATACGCAGTATTTT. The encoded protein is CASSLAAGAFTDTQYF. The chain links TRBV11-2 to TRBJ2-3, with 8 bases that match TRBD2. Germline CDR1 is SGHAT and CDR2 is FQNNGV. V lost 1 base and J lost 2; bases outside the gene matches: 5. The CDR3 covers 16 residues. The full variable domain, completed using reference TRBV11-2 and TRBJ2-3, is EAGVAQSPRYKIIEKRQSVAFWCNPISGHATLYWYQQILGQGPKLLIQFQNNGVVDDSQLPKDRFSAERLKGVDSTLKIQPAKLEDSAVYLCASSLAAGAFTDTQYFGPGTRLTVL.

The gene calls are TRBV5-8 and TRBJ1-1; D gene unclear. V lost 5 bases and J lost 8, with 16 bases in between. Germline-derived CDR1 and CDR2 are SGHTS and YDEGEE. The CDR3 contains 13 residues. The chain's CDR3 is CASRNERRLEAFF. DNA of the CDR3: TGTGCCAGCAGGAACGAGAGGAGACTAGAAGCTTTCTTT.

CDR3 in amino acids: CAAGRSEAFF. CDR3 nucleotide sequence: TGTGCCGCCGGGAGGAGTGAAGCTTTCTTT. V usage is TRBV19 and J usage is TRBJ1-1; the D is unclear. CDR3 length equals 10 residues. Germline CDR1 is LNHDA and CDR2 is SQIVND (reference sequence). Trimming left V 11 bases short and J 7 bases short, with 11 bases between.

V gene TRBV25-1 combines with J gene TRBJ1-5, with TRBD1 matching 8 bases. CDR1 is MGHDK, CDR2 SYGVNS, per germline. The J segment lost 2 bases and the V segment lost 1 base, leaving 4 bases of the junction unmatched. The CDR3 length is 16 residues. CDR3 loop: CASSESGTGRNQPQHF. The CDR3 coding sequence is TGTGCCAGCAGTGAATCCGGGACAGGTCGCAATCAGCCCCAGCATTTT.

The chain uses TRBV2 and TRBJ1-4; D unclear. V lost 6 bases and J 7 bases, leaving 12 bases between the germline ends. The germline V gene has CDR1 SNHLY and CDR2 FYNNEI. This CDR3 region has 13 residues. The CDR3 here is CASRRVIGEKLFF. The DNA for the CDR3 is TGTGCCAGCAGACGGGTGATCGGTGAAAAACTGTTTTTT.

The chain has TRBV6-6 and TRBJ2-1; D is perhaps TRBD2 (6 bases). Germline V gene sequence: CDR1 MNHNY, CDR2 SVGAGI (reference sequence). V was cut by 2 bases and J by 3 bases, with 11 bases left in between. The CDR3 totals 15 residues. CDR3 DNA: TGTGCCAGCAGTTACCCAAAGGGACTCTACAATGAGCAGTTCTTC. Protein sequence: CASSYPKGLYNEQFF.

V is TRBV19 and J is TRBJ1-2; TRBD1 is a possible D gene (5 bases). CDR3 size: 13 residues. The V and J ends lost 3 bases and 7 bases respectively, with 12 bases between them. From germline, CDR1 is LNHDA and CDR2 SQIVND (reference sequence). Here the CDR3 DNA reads TGTGCCAGTAGTATTGAGCAGGGCCCTGGCTACACCTTC. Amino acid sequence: CASSIEQGPGYTF. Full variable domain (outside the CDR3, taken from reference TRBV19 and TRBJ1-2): DGGITQSPKYLFRKEGQNVTLSCEQNLNHDAMYWYRQDPGQGLRLIYYSQIVNDFQKGDIAEGYSVSREKKESFPLTVTSAQKNPTAFYLCASSIEQGPGYTFGSGTRLTVV.